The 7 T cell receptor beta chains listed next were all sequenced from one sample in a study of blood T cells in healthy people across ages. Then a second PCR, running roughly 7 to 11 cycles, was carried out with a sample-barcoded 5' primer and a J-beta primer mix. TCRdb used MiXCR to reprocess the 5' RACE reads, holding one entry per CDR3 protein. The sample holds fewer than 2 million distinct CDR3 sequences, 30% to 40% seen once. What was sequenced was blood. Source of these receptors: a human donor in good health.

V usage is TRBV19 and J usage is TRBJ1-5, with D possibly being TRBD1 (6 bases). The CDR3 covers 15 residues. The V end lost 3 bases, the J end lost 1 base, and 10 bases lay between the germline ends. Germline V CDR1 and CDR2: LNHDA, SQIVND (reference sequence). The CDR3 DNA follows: TGTGCCAGTAGTATTCTAGGGGGAAGCAATCAGCCCCAGCATTTT. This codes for CASSILGGSNQPQHF.

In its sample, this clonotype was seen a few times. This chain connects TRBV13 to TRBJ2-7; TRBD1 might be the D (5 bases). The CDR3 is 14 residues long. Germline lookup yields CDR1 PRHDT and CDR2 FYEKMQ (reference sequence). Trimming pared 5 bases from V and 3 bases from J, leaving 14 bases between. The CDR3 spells CASSPAGQGYEQYF. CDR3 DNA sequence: TGTGCCAGCAGCCCCGCCGGGCAGGGCTACGAGCAGTACTTC.

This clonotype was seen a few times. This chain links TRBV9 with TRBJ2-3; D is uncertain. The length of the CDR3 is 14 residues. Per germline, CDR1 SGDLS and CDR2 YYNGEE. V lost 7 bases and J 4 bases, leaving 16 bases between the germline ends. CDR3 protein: CASGGSGESDTQYF. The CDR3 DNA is TGTGCCAGCGGTGGGTCAGGAGAATCAGATACGCAGTATTTT.

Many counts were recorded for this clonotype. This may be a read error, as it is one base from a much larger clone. The CDR3: CASRDRDTGELFF. The CDR3 bases are TGTGCCAGCAGGGACAGGGACACCGGGGAGCTGTTTTTT. The chain has TRBV6-4 and TRBJ2-2, with TRBD1 matching 8 bases. This CDR3 region has 13 residues. V lost 6 bases, J lost 3 bases, and 0 bases stayed unmatched. CDR1 is MRHNA, CDR2 SNTAGT, per germline.

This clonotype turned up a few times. CDR3: CASSYSALRRYEQYF. Written as DNA, the CDR3 is TGTGCCAGCAGTTACTCGGCCCTGAGGAGGTACGAGCAGTACTTC. The rearrangement links TRBV6-5 to TRBJ2-5, with D possibly matching TRBD2 (5 bases). The J call may not be correct, given that the DNA end is closer to TRBJ2-7. The germline gives CDR1 MNHEY, CDR2 SVGAGI. The CDR3 is made up of 15 amino acids.

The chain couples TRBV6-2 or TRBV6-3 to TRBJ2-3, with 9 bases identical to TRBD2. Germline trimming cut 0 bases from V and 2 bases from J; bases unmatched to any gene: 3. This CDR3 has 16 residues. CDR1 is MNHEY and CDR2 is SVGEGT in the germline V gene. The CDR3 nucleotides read TGTGCCAGCAGTTACTCAACTAGCGGGTCCACAGATACGCAGTATTTT. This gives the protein CASSYSTSGSTDTQYF.

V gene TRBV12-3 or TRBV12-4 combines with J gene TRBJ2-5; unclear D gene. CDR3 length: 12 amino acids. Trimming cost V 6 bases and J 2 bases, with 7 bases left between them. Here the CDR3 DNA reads TGTGCCAGCAGACCAGGACAAGAGACCCAGTACTTC. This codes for CASRPGQETQYF.